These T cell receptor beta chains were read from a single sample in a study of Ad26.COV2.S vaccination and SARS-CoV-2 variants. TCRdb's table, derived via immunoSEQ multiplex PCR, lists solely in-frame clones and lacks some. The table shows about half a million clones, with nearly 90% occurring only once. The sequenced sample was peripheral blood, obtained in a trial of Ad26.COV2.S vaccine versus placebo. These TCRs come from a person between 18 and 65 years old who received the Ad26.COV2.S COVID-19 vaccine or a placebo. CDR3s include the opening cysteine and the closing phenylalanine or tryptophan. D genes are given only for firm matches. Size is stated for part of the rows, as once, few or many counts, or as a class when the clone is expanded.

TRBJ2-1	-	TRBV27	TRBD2	CASSSLLAGGGNEQFF	TGTGCCAGCAGCTCACTGCTAGCGGGAGGTGGAAATGAGCAGTTCTTC
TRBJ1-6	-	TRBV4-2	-	CASSQLAPRPYRVVNSPLHF	TGTGCCAGCAGCCAACTCGCACCAAGGCCCTACAGGGTAGTGAATTCACCCCTCCACTTT
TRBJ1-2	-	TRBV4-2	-	CASSQGATNYGYTF	TGTGCCAGCAGCCAAGGCGCTACTAACTATGGCTACACCTTC
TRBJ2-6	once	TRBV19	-	CASSKEHSGANVLTF	TGTGCCAGTAGTAAGGAGCACTCTGGGGCCAACGTCCTGACTTTC
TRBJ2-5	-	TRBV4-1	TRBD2	CASSQALSGLGDETQYF	TGCGCCAGCAGCCAAGCCCTTTCGGGACTAGGGGATGAGACCCAGTACTTC
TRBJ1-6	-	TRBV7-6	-	CASSLDATTRNSPLHF	TGTGCCAGCAGCCTCGATGCAACGACAAGGAACTCACCCCTCCACTTT
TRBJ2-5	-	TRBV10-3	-	CAIRGEGKQETQYF	TGTGCCATCAGGGGGGAAGGCAAACAAGAGACCCAGTACTTC
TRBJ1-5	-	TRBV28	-	CASSLEGFNQPQHF	TGTGCCAGCAGTTTAGAGGGTTTCAATCAGCCCCAGCATTTT
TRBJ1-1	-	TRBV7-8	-	CASSPPWDEAFF	TGTGCCAGCAGTCCCCCTTGGGACGAAGCTTTCTTT
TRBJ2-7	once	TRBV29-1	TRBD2	CSVEPRLAGEDYEQYF	TGCAGCGTTGAACCTAGACTAGCGGGAGAGGACTACGAGCAGTACTTC
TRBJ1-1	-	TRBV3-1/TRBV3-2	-	CASSQDLNTEAFF	TGTGCCAGCAGCCAAGACTTGAACACTGAAGCTTTCTTT
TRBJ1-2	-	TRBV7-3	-	CASSLTHGYGYTF	TGTGCCAGCAGCCTAACGCACGGCTATGGCTACACCTTC
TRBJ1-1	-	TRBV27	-	CASSLSERNTEAFF	TGTGCCAGCAGTCTGTCGGAGAGAAACACTGAAGCTTTCTTT
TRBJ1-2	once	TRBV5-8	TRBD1	CASSLQGGAIYGYTF	TGTGCCAGCAGCTTACAGGGGGGCGCGATATATGGCTACACCTTC
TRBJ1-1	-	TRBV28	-	CASSLPQGTEAFF	TGTGCCAGCAGTTTGCCGCAGGGGACTGAAGCTTTCTTT
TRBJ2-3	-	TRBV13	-	CASSPRTETDTQYF	TGTGCCAGCAGCCCTAGGACAGAAACAGATACGCAGTATTTT
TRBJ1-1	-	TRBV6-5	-	CASRFGRNTEAFF	TGTGCCAGCAGGTTTGGGAGGAATACTGAAGCTTTCTTT
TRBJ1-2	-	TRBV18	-	CASSPSGATNYGYTF	TGTGCCAGCTCACCGAGCGGGGCTACTAACTATGGCTACACCTTC
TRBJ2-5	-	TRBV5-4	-	CASSMGLAWDQRETQYF	TGTGCCAGCAGCATGGGGTTGGCGTGGGATCAGAGAGAGACCCAGTACTTC
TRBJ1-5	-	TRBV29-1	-	CSVDTGSNQPQHF	TGCAGCGTTGATACAGGGAGCAATCAGCCCCAGCATTTT
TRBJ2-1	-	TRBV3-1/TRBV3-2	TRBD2	CASSQLAGPYNEQFF	TGTGCCAGCAGCCAACTAGCGGGACCCTACAATGAGCAGTTCTTC
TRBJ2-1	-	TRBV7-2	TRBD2	CASSLVFSGGIGSYNEQFF	TGTGCCAGCAGCTTAGTTTTTAGCGGGGGTATTGGTTCCTACAATGAGCAGTTCTTC
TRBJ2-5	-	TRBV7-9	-	CASSLSGGRETQYF	TGTGCCAGCAGCTTATCCGGGGGAAGAGAGACCCAGTACTTC
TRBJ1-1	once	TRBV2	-	CASSVVGGTEAFF	TGTGCCAGCAGTGTTGTGGGGGGCACTGAAGCTTTCTTT
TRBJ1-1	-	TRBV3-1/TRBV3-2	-	CASSRERVPGTEAFF	TGTGCCAGCAGCCGGGAAAGGGTGCCCGGCACTGAAGCTTTCTTT
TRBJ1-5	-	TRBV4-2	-	CASSQAKGQPQHF	TGTGCCAGCAGCCAGGCTAAGGGTCAGCCCCAGCATTTT
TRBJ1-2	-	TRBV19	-	CASSTPGIHYGYTF	TGTGCCAGTAGTACACCGGGGATCCACTATGGCTACACCTTC
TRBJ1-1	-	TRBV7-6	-	CASSTLQGSEAFF	TGTGCCAGCAGCACTTTACAGGGCTCTGAAGCTTTCTTT
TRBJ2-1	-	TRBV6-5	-	CASSWGIPRRRNEQFF	TGTGCCAGCAGTTGGGGGATTCCTCGGCGTAGGAATGAGCAGTTCTTC
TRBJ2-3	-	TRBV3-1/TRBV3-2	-	CASSQETFWGTDTQYF	TGTGCCAGCAGCCAAGAGACTTTTTGGGGCACAGATACGCAGTATTTT
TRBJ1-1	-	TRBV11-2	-	CASSPQDRWNTEAFF	TGTGCCAGCAGCCCCCAGGACCGTTGGAACACTGAAGCTTTCTTT
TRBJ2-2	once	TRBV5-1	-	CASSLVLGKNTGELFF	TGCGCCAGCAGCTTGGTTCTGGGAAAGAACACCGGGGAGCTGTTTTTT
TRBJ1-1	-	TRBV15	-	CATSRGSQGGSTEAFF	TGTGCCACCAGCAGGGGCAGCCAAGGGGGGAGCACTGAAGCTTTCTTT
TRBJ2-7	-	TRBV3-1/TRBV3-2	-	CASSQALGTFGEQYF	TGTGCCAGCAGCCAAGCCCTAGGGACTTTTGGGGAGCAGTACTTC
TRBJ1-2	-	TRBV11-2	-	CASSRTRDTNYGYTF	TGTGCCAGCAGCCGAACGCGGGACACTAACTATGGCTACACCTTC
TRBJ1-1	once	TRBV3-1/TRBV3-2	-	CASRGRGRGTEAFF	TGTGCCAGCAGAGGACGGGGTCGGGGCACTGAAGCTTTCTTT
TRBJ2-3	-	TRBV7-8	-	CASSPYLADTQYF	TGTGCCAGCAGCCCCTACTTGGCAGATACGCAGTATTTT
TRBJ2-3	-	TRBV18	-	CASSPPGTPASPDTQYF	TGTGCCAGCTCACCACCGGGGACACCGGCTAGCCCAGATACGCAGTATTTT
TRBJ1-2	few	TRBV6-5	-	CASSYSIQGPRDGYTF	TGTGCCAGCAGTTACTCGATCCAGGGGCCGAGGGATGGCTACACCTTC
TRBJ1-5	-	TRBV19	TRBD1	CASTPGQGDQPQHF	TGTGCCAGTACCCCGGGACAGGGAGATCAGCCCCAGCATTTT
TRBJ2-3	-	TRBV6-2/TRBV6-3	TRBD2	CASSPRLAGESDTQYF	TGTGCCAGCAGCCCAAGACTAGCGGGAGAGTCTGATACGCAGTATTTT
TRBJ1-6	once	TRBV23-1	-	CAKRGRYRKNSPLHF	TGCGCAAAACGAGGACGGTACCGGAAAAATTCACCCCTCCACTTT
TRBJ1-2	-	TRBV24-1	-	CATSTGFGYTF	TGTGCCACCAGTACAGGCTTTGGCTACACCTTC
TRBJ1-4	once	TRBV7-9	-	CASSGRDNLGSEKLFF	TGTGCCAGCAGCGGCCGGGACAACCTCGGGAGTGAAAAACTGTTTTTT
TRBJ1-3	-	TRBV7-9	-	CASSLGTANIGNTIYF	TGTGCCAGCAGCCTTGGGACTGCGAATATTGGAAACACCATATATTTT
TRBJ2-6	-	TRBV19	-	CASSIRGRANVLTF	TGTGCCAGTAGTATTCGTGGGCGGGCCAACGTCCTGACTTTC
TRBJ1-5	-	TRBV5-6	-	CASSSRGSLYNQPQHF	TGTGCCAGCAGCTCCCGAGGCTCACTATACAATCAGCCCCAGCATTTT
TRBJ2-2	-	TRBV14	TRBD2	CASSQSILAGKSNTGELFF	TGTGCCAGCAGCCAGAGTATCTTAGCGGGAAAGTCGAACACCGGGGAGCTGTTTTTT
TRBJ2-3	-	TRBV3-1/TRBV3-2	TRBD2	CASSQDRGGGTDTQYF	TGTGCCAGCAGCCAAGATCGGGGCGGGGGAACAGATACGCAGTATTTT
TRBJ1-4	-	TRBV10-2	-	CASRGSGNEKLFF	TGCGCCAGCAGGGGGTCGGGTAATGAAAAACTGTTTTTT
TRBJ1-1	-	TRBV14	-	CASSRLGGAKNTEAFF	TGTGCCAGCAGCCGCTTAGGGGGGGCCAAGAACACTGAAGCTTTCTTT
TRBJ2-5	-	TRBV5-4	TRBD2	CASSAETLPLAAKETQYF	TGTGCCAGCAGCGCTGAAACCCTCCCACTAGCGGCCAAAGAGACCCAGTACTTC
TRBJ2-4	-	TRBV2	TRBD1	CASSEVRTGQNIQYF	TGTGCCAGCAGTGAAGTCCGGACAGGACAAAACATTCAGTACTTC
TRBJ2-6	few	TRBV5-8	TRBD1	CASRSLQGAISPGANVLTF	TGTGCCAGCAGAAGCTTACAGGGGGCAATTAGCCCTGGGGCCAACGTCCTGACTTTC
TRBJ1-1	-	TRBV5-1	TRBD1	CASSDGTGRSEAFF	TGCGCCAGCAGCGATGGGACAGGGCGATCTGAAGCTTTCTTT
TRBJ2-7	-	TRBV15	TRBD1	CATSTRDRSGYEQYF	TGTGCCACCAGCACCCGGGACAGGTCAGGCTACGAGCAGTACTTC
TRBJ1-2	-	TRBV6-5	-	CASSLQQFFGEGYTF	TGTGCCAGCTCTCTCCAGCAATTCTTCGGGGAAGGCTACACCTTC
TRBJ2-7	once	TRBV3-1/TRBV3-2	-	CASSQMYEQYF	TGTGCCAGCAGCCAAATGTACGAGCAGTACTTC
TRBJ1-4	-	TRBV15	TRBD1	CATSTQSGTGQEKLFF	TGTGCCACCAGCACCCAATCCGGGACAGGGCAGGAAAAACTGTTTTTT
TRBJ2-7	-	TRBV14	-	CASSQQGGQIYEQYF	TGTGCCAGCAGCCAACAAGGCGGCCAGATTTACGAGCAGTACTTC